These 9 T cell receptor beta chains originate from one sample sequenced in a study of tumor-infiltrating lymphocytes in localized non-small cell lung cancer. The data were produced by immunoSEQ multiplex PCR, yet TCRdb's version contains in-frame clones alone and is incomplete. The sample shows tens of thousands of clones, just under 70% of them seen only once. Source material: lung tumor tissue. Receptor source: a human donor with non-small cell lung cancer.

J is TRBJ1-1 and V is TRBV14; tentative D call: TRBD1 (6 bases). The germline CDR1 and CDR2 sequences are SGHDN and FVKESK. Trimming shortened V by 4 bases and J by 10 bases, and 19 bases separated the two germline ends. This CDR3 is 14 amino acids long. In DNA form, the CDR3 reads TGTGCCAGCAGCCCACTAGGACGGGGGCGCCGAGCTTTCTTT. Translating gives CASSPLGRGRRAFF. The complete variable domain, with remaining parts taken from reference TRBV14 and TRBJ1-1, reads EAGVTQFPSHSVIEKGQTVTLRCDPISGHDNLYWYRRVMGKEIKFLLHFVKESKQDESGMPNNRFLAERTGGTYSTLKVQPAELEDSGVYFCASSPLGRGRRAFFGQGTRLTVV.

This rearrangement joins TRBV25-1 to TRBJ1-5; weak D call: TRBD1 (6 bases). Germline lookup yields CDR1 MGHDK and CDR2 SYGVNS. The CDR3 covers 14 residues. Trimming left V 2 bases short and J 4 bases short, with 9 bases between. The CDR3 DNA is TGTGCCAGCAGTGAAAGTCAGGGGAATCAGCCCCAGCATTTT. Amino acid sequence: CASSESQGNQPQHF.

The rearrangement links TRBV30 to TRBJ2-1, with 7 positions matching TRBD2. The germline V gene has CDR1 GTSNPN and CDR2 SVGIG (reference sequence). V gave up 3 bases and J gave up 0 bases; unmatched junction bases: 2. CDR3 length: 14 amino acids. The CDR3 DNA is TGTGCCTGGAGCCTAGCGGCCTCCTACAATGAGCAGTTCTTC. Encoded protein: CAWSLAASYNEQFF. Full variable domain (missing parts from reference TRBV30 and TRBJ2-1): SQTIHQWPATLVQPVGSPLSLECTVEGTSNPNLYWYRQAAGRGLQLLFYSVGIGQISSEVPQNLSASRPQDRQFILSSKKLLLSDSGFYLCAWSLAASYNEQFFGPGTRLTVL.

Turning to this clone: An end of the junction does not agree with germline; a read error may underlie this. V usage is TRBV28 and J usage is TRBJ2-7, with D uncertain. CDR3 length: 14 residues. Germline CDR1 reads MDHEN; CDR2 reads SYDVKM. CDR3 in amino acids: CASSFDRVSSEQYF. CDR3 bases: TGTGCCAGCAGTTTTGATAGGGTATCCTCCGAGCAGTACTTC.

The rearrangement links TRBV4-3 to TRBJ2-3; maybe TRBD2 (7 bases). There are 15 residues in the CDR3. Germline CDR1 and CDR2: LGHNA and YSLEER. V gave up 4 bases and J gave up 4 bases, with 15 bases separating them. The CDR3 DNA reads TGCGCCAGCAGCCTTGGGGGGGGCCCCGCAGATACGCAGTATTTT. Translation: CASSLGGGPADTQYF.

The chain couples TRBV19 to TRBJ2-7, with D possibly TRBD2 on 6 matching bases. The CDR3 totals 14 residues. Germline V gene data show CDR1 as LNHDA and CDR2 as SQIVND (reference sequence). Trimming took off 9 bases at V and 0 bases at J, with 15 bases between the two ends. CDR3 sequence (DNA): TGTGCCAGCTCGGTCGGAGGGAGCTCCTACGAGCAGTACTTC. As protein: CASSVGGSSYEQYF.

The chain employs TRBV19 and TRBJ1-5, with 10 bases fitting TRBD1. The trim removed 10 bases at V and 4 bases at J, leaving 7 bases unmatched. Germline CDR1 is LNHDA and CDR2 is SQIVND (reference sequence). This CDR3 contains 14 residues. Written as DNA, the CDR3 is TGTGCCACCGCCCCGGGACAGGGGAATCAGCCCCAGCATTTT. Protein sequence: CATAPGQGNQPQHF.

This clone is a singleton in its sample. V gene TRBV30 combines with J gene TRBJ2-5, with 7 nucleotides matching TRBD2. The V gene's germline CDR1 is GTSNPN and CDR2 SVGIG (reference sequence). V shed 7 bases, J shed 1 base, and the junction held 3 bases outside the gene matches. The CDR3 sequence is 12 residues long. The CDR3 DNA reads TGTGCCTCTAGCGGAGCCCAAGAGACCCAGTACTTC. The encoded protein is CASSGAQETQYF.

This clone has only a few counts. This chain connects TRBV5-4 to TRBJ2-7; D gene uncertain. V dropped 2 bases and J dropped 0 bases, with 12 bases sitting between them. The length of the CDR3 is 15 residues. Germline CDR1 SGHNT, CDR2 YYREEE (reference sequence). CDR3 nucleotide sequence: TGTGCCAGCAGCTTCCCGGGCCTAAACTCCTACGAGCAGTACTTC. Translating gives CASSFPGLNSYEQYF.